This is a list of T cell receptor beta chains from one sample in a study of blood T cell repertoires in COVID-19. The repertoire was sequenced with immunoSEQ multiplex PCR; TCRdb's copy has only in-frame clones and lacks some. This sample has 150,000 to 200,000 clones, with approximately 89% found just once. Sample: peripheral blood. All receptors come from a man between 65 and 85 years old with acute or convalescent COVID-19. Each CDR3 is given without its conserved first and last residue. A D gene is named only where the DNA matches it firmly.

V,D,J,CDR3
TRBV18,NA,TRBJ2-7,ASSHRAVESYEQY
TRBV7-8,NA,TRBJ2-3,ASSLALIKGVNTDTQY
TRBV3-1/TRBV3-2,NA,TRBJ1-1,ASSIMNTEAF
TRBV5-8,NA,TRBJ1-6,ASSLERESPLH
TRBV27,NA,TRBJ2-2,ASRGLANTGELF
TRBV27,NA,TRBJ1-6,ASSPRIDQGNNSPLH
TRBV2,NA,TRBJ1-4,ASSSGREKLF
TRBV2,NA,TRBJ2-7,ASSERLAGAYEQY
TRBV6-5,NA,TRBJ1-6,ASSPVRGSPLH
TRBV6-2/TRBV6-3,NA,TRBJ2-5,ASSFGTLQETQY
TRBV30,TRBD1,TRBJ1-1,AWSAWDRETEAF
TRBV9,NA,TRBJ2-5,ASSSLIRGEGTQY
TRBV19,TRBD1,TRBJ1-5,ASSLGTANQPQH
TRBV11-2,NA,TRBJ1-1,ASSRGQRTEAF